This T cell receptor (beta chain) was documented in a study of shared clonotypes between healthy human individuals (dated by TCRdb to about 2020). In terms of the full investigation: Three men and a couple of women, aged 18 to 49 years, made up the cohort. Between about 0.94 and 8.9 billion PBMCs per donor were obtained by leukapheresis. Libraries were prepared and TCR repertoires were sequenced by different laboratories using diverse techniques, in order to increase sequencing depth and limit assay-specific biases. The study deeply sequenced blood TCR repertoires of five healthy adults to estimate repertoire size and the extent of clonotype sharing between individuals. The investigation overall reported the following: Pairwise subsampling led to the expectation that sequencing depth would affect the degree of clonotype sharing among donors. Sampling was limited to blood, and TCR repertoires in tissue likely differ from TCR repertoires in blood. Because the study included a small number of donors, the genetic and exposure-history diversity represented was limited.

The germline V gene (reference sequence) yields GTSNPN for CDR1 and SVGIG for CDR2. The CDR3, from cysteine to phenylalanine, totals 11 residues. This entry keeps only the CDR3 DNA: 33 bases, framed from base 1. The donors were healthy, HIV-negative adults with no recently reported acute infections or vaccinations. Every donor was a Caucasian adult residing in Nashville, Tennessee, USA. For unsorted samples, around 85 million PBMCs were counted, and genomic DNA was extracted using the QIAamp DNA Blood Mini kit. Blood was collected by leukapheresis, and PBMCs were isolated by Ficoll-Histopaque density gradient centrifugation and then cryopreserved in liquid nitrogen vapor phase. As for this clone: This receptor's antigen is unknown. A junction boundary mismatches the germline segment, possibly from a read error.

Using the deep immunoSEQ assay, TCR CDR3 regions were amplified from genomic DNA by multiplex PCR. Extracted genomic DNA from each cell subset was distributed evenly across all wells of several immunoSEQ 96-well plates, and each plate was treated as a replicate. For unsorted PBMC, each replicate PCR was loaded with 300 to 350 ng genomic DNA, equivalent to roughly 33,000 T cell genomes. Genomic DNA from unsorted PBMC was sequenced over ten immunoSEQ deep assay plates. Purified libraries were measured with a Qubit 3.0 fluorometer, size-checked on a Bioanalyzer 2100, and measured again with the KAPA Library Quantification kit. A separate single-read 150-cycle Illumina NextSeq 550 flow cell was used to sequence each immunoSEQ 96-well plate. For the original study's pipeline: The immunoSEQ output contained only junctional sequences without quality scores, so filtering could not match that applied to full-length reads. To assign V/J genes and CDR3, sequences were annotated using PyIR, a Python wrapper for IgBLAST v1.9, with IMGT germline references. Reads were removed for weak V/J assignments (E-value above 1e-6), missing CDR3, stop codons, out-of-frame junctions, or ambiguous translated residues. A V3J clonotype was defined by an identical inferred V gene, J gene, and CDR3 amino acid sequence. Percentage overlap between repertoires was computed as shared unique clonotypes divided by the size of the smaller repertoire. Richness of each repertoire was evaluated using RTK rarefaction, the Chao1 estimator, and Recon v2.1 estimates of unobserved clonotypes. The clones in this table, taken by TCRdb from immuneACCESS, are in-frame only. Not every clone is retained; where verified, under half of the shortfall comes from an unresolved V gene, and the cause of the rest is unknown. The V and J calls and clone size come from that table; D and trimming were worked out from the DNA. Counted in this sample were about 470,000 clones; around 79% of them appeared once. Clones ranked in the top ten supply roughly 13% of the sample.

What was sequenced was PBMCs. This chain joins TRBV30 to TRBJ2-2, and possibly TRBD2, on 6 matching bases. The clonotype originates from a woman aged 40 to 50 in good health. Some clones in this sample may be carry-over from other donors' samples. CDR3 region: CARRESEELFF. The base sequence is TGTGCCCGGAGGGAGAGCGAGGAGCTGTTTTTT.